This record covers a single T cell receptor beta chain. This entry is derived from a study of blood T cell repertoires in COVID-19. About the study: Material from acute and convalescent COVID-19 was sourced from the United States, Italy and Spain. The cDNA or gDNA used as material had been derived from T cells, B-cell-depleted T cells, or PBMCs.

The germline gives CDR1 MNHEY, CDR2 SVGAGI. This CDR3 region has 14 residues. Trimming removed 7 bases at V and 2 bases at J, with 13 bases between. The authors' processing: Cell counts per sample came from amplifying reference gene primers. Only in-frame clones appear in the TCRdb table, and some are missing; sequencing was by immunoSEQ multiplex PCR. The V and J calls and clone size come from that table; D and trimming were worked out from the DNA. The table shows hundreds of thousands of clones, with around nine tenths occurring only once. Sequencing was done on a sample of peripheral blood. The receptor's source is a man older than 75 with acute or convalescent COVID-19. This chain links TRBV6-5 with TRBJ2-3, with D perhaps matching TRBD1 (6 bases). This CDR3 is CASNSRGFTDTQYF. The DNA for the CDR3 is TGTGCCAGCAATTCCAGGGGATTCACAGATACGCAGTATTTT.